The 20 T cell receptor beta chains listed next were all sequenced from one sample in a study of Graves' ophthalmopathy and Graves' hyperthyroidism. Amplification from RNA transcripts yielded the TCR beta CDR3 regions. HTBI primers were used in a first-round RT-PCR, which preceded a second-round multiplex PCR. TCRdb fed the multiplex PCR reads into MiXCR, producing one record per CDR3 protein. Found here are 620,000 or so distinct CDR3 sequences, 20% to 25% of them singletons; the top ten hold approximately 7.7%. The sequenced sample was peripheral blood. These receptors all stem from a woman aged 18-30 years with stable Graves' hyperthyroidism. Some clones in this sample may be carry-over from other donors' samples.

The chain recombines TRBV19 with TRBJ1-5, with TRBD1 as a possible D gene (6 bases). Deletions cut 11 bases from V and 0 bases from J, with 11 bases between. This CDR3 region has 13 residues. Looked up from germline, CDR1 is LNHDA and CDR2 is SQIVND (reference sequence). CDR3 sequence (DNA): TGTGCCGTTGGACAGCATAGCAATCAGCCCCAGCATTTT. Protein: CAVGQHSNQPQHF.

At least ten counts were recorded for this clonotype. The gene calls are TRBV11-1 and TRBJ2-7, with D possibly being TRBD1 or TRBD2 (5 bases each). The germline V and J ends were trimmed by 5 bases and 0 bases, with 11 bases remaining between them. Germline-derived CDR1 and CDR2 are SGHAT and FQDESV (reference sequence). CDR3 length: 14 residues. The CDR3 nucleotides are TGTGCCAGCAGCCTCCGGGACCTCTCCTACGAGCAGTACTTC. Amino acid sequence: CASSLRDLSYEQYF.

This clonotype was picked up many times. The rearrangement uses TRBV28 and TRBJ2-2; 9 bases line up with TRBD1. The CDR3 covers 15 residues. Germline CDR1 is MDHEN and CDR2 is SYDVKM. The V and J ends lost 7 bases and 4 bases, in that order; junction bases with no gene match: 7. The CDR3 region is CASIHGTGSTGELFF. CDR3 nucleotide sequence: TGTGCCAGCATACATGGGACAGGGAGCACCGGGGAGCTGTTTTTT.

The rearrangement joins TRBV4-3 to TRBJ2-4; a possible D gene is TRBD2 (6 bases). This CDR3 is 14 amino acids long. Trimming stripped 2 bases from V and 14 bases from J, with 19 bases between. The germline V gene has CDR1 LGHNA and CDR2 YSLEER. CDR3 DNA: TGCGCCAGCAGCCAATATACACAGTCGGGGGTTAAGTACTTC. Residues: CASSQYTQSGVKYF.

The chain is built from TRBV20-1 and TRBJ2-5; 9 bases fit TRBD2. This CDR3 has 14 residues. CDR1 is DFQATT, CDR2 SNEGSKA, per germline (reference sequence). V trimming: 6 bases; J trimming: 3 bases; junction bases outside the gene matches: 8. Written as DNA, the CDR3 is TGCAGTGCGGAGGGACGCGGGGGGGAAGAGACCCAGTACTTC. Translation: CSAEGRGGEETQYF.

This clonotype was seen repeatedly, ten times or more. The rearrangement uses TRBV5-1 and TRBJ1-5; a weak D match, TRBD1 (5 bases). Per germline, CDR1 SGHRS and CDR2 YFSETQ. Trimming cost V 1 base and J 7 bases, with 15 bases left between them. This CDR3 has 15 residues. CDR3 amino acids: CASSLSGGDGQPQHF. The CDR3 bases are TGCGCCAGCAGCTTGTCCGGGGGGGACGGGCAGCCCCAGCATTTT.

CDR3 nucleotides: TGTGCCAGCAGTGAAATCCCGCCAGCCCCCCGCTACACCTTC. Translated: CASSEIPPAPRYTF. This chain joins TRBV6-1 and TRBJ1-2, with D uncertain. Germline V CDR1 and CDR2: MNHNS, SASEGT. This CDR3 region has 14 residues. Trimming left V 2 bases short and J 9 bases short, with 16 bases between.

Only a few counts were recorded for this clonotype. The chain couples TRBV7-6 to TRBJ1-1; no definite D call. Germline V gene sequence: CDR1 SGHVS, CDR2 FNYEAQ. Trimming cost V 2 bases and J 6 bases, with 10 bases left between them. The CDR3 loop spans 13 amino acids. The CDR3 is CASSLYQDSEAFF. The CDR3, as DNA: TGTGCCAGCAGCTTATATCAGGATTCTGAAGCTTTCTTT.

Ten or more counts support this clonotype. This chain links TRBV24-1 with TRBJ2-2; the D is unclear. Germline V gene sequence: CDR1 KGHDR, CDR2 SFDVKD. CDR3 size: 16 residues. V gave up 5 bases and J gave up 0 bases, with 12 bases separating them. The CDR3 nucleotides read TGTGCCACCAGTGGTCACGCCGCTTCGAACACCGGGGAGCTGTTTTTT. Its translation: CATSGHAASNTGELFF.

This rearrangement joins TRBV6-5 to TRBJ2-7; TRBD1 matches at 7 bases. The CDR3 runs to 15 residues. V was pared by 2 bases and J by 7 bases, with 11 bases of the junction left unmatched. CDR1 MNHEY and CDR2 SVGAGI come from the germline V gene. The CDR3 sequence is CASSYQGVGEVEQYF. CDR3 nucleotide sequence: TGTGCCAGCAGTTACCAGGGGGTGGGCGAGGTAGAGCAGTACTTC.

Many counts were recorded for this clonotype. The CDR3 bases are TGTGCCAGCAGTTTTTCCGGGCAGTCCTACGAGCAGTACTTC. This translates into CASSFSGQSYEQYF. The chain is built from TRBV28 and TRBJ2-7, with D uncertain. Germline V lookup: CDR1 MDHEN, CDR2 SYDVKM. The ends were cut back, 3 bases at V and 1 base at J, with 10 bases in the middle. The CDR3 is made up of 14 amino acids.

The chain joins TRBV11-1 to TRBJ1-1; the D is unclear. In germline, CDR1 is SGHAT, CDR2 FQDESV (reference sequence). This CDR3 is built from 13 residues. V lost 1 base, J lost 7 bases, and 10 bases lay in between. The CDR3 nucleotides read TGTGCCAGCAGCTTAGGGTGGGGAGATGAAGCTTTCTTT. Protein sequence: CASSLGWGDEAFF.

This clonotype was counted at least ten times. The chain carries TRBV28 and TRBJ1-2; D not certain. The CDR3 is 14 residues long. Deletions cut 3 bases from V and 4 bases from J, with 12 bases between. The germline V gene has CDR1 MDHEN and CDR2 SYDVKM. CDR3 DNA: TGTGCCAGCAGTTTGATCGGCAGCGGCTATGGCTACACCTTC. It yields the protein CASSLIGSGYGYTF.

The chain combines TRBV30 with TRBJ1-6; D ambiguous. Germline CDR1 reads GTSNPN; CDR2 reads SVGIG (reference sequence). V lost 2 bases and J 12 bases, leaving 17 bases between the germline ends. CDR3 size: 14 residues. CDR3 sequence (DNA): TGTGCCTGGAGTTCAATGGGCAGGTCGCGACCCCTCCACTTT. It specifies CAWSSMGRSRPLHF.

V gene TRBV30 combines with J gene TRBJ1-1; no definite D call. Trimming stripped 2 bases from V and 1 base from J, with 5 bases between. The CDR3 is 12 residues long. The germline gives CDR1 GTSNPN, CDR2 SVGIG (reference sequence). The CDR3 sequence is CAWSLGNTEAFF. The CDR3 DNA is TGTGCCTGGAGTCTCGGGAACACTGAAGCTTTCTTT.

This clonotype was counted many times. The chain employs TRBV6-2 or TRBV6-3 and TRBJ2-3; D may be TRBD1 (6 bases). The CDR3 sequence is 13 residues long. The germline CDR1 and CDR2 sequences are MNHEY and SVGEGT. Trimming removed 4 bases from V and 4 bases from J, with 9 bases in between. The CDR3, as DNA: TGTGCCAGCAGTTGGCAGGGGTCAGATACGCAGTATTTT. Translation: CASSWQGSDTQYF.

This clonotype was observed at least ten times. The chain links TRBV30 to TRBJ1-1, with D possibly being TRBD1 (6 bases). V shed 8 bases and J shed 9 bases, with 16 bases lying between them. The CDR3 is 11 amino acids. Germline values: CDR1 GTSNPN, CDR2 SVGIG (reference sequence). The CDR3 DNA follows: TGTGCCGCGGCGGGGGCGGCCCAAGCTTTCTTT. Its translation: CAAAGAAQAFF.

The chain combines TRBV28 with TRBJ2-5, with 7 bases lining up with TRBD1. Germline V gene lookup returns CDR1 MDHEN and CDR2 SYDVKM. The trim removed 8 bases at V and 4 bases at J, leaving 7 bases unmatched. CDR3 size: 13 residues. CDR3 protein: CASYRQGVETQYF. CDR3 sequence (DNA): TGTGCCAGCTATAGACAGGGAGTAGAGACCCAGTACTTC.

The chain links TRBV12-3 or TRBV12-4 to TRBJ2-2; 13 nucleotides agree with TRBD2. The CDR3 is 20 amino acids. V was clipped by 2 bases and J by 7 bases; unmatched bases: 16. CDR3 nucleotide sequence: TGTGCCAGCAGTTTACCGGGGGGGACTAGCGGGATAGTAGGTGGCGGGGAGCTGTTTTTT. Its protein is CASSLPGGTSGIVGGGELFF.

This clonotype was seen a few times. The chain joins TRBV5-1 to TRBJ2-7; D may be TRBD1 (6 bases). The germline V and J ends were trimmed by 0 bases and 7 bases, with 14 bases remaining between them. The germline CDR1 and CDR2 sequences are SGHRS and YFSETQ. The length of the CDR3 is 14 residues. The CDR3 is CASSLGGPPGEQYF. DNA of the CDR3: TGCGCCAGCAGCTTGGGGGGGCCCCCGGGGGAGCAGTACTTC.